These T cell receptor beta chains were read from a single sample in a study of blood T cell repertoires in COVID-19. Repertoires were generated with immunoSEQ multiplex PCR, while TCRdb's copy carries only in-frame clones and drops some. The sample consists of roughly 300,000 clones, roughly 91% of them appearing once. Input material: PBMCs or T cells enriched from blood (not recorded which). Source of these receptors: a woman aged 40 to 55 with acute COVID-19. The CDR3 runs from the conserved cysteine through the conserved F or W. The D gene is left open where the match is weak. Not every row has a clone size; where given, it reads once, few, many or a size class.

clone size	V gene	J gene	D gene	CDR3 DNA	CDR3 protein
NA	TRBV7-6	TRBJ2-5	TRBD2	TGTGCCAGCAGCTTAGCGGGGGGGATAGAGACCCAGTACTTC	CASSLAGGIETQYF
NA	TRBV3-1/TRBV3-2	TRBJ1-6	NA	TGTGCCAGCAGCCAAGACAGGGGAAATAATTCACCCCTCCACTTT	CASSQDRGNNSPLHF
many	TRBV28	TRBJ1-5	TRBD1	TGTGCCAGCAGTAATTCCGGGACAGGACTCAATCAGCCCCAGCATTTT	CASSNSGTGLNQPQHF
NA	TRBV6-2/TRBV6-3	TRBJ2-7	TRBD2	TGTGCCAGCAGTTACCCGGGACTAGCGAACTCCTACGAGCAGTACTTC	CASSYPGLANSYEQYF
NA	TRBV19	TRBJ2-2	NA	TGTGCCAGTAGTATAGCACCAGGGATTCCCGGGGAGCTGTTTTTT	CASSIAPGIPGELFF
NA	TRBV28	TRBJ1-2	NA	TGTGCCAGCAGGGCGAAGGGGTTTGGCTATGGCTACACCTTC	CASRAKGFGYGYTF
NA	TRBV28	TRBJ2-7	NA	TGTGCCAGCAGTCCCCCAGGATACGAGCAGTACTTC	CASSPPGYEQYF
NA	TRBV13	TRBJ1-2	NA	TGTGCCAGCAAGTCGGACAGAGGTGGCTACACCTTC	CASKSDRGGYTF
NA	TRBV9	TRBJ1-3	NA	TGTGCCAGCAGCGCTCAGGTTACAGGAAACACCATATATTTT	CASSAQVTGNTIYF
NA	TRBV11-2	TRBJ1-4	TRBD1	TGTGCCAGCAGCTTAGATAGGGGGCTAGGTGAAAAACTGTTTTTT	CASSLDRGLGEKLFF
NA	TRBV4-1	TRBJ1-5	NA	TGCGCCAGCAGCCAAGTTGACGGCGGGGATCAGCCCCAGCATTTT	CASSQVDGGDQPQHF
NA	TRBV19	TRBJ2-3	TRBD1	TGTGCCAGTAGTATCCCCGGACAGGGGAACGGAGGTACGCAGTATTTT	CASSIPGQGNGGTQYF
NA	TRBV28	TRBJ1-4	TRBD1	TGTGCCAGCAGTCCTCCGGGACAGGGGGCTACTAGTAATGAAAAACTGTTTTTT	CASSPPGQGATSNEKLFF
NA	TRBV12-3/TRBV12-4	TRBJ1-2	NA	TGTGCCAGCACCTCGGACATCGTCTATGGCTACACCTTC	CASTSDIVYGYTF
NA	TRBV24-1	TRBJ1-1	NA	TGTGCCACCAGTGATGCCTCAGGGGCAACTGAAGCTTTCTTT	CATSDASGATEAFF